This TCR beta chain was sequenced in a study of blood T cell repertoires in COVID-19. Profiled with immunoSEQ multiplex PCR; TCRdb holds only in-frame clones, not every one. Of around 120,000 clones detected, roughly 90% appear once; the ten largest clones hold 7.7%. This CDR3 region has 14 residues. Trimming shortened V by 4 bases and J by 2 bases, and 14 bases separated the two germline ends. Germline V gene sequence: CDR1 SQVTM, CDR2 ANQGSEA. The chain carries TRBV29-1 and TRBJ1-2; a weak D match, TRBD1 (5 bases). Material for sequencing was peripheral blood. This sequence was found in a human donor in a cohort sampled during active COVID-19. This CDR3 reads CSVAGGFRNYGYTF. CDR3 nucleotides: TGCAGCGTTGCGGGGGGGTTTAGGAACTATGGCTACACCTTC.